The clone carrying this T cell receptor (beta chain) came up once. Original analysis: Amplified reference gene primers provided the basis for estimating nucleated cell counts. Data came from immunoSEQ multiplex PCR; TCRdb stores just in-frame clones and leaves some out. Clonal size and the V and J genes are those of that table, whereas D and trimming came from the DNA. Found here are 200,000 to 300,000 clones, approximately 82% of them singletons; the top ten hold around 2%. The data were taken from a study of blood T cell repertoires in COVID-19. Looking at the study overall: Collection of acute and convalescent COVID-19 samples took place in the United States, Italy and Spain. Sources were T cells, B-cell-depleted T cells, or PBMCs; the material itself was cDNA or gDNA.

The V end lost 0 bases, the J end lost 2 bases, and 9 bases lay between the germline ends. Germline V gives CDR1 SGHRS, CDR2 YFSETQ. The CDR3 covers 14 residues. This sequence was found in a young man who had recovered from COVID-19. Material: peripheral blood. The chain combines TRBV5-1 with TRBJ2-7; the D gene is possibly TRBD2 (5 bases). The CDR3 here is CASSLGTDTYEQYF. In nucleotides, the CDR3 is TGCGCCAGCAGCTTGGGGACTGACACCTACGAGCAGTACTTC.